This T cell receptor beta chain was identified in a study of cytomegalovirus exposure and HLA in healthy donors. Profiling relied on immunoSEQ multiplex PCR, and the TCRdb table lists in-frame clones only, not all of them. The table lists about 300,000 clones, roughly 90% of them singletons. The receptor's source is a young woman in good health and CMV-seronegative. Sequencing used PBMCs.

CDR3 loop: CASSSINEKLFF. In nucleotides, the CDR3 is TGTGCCAGCAGCTCAATTAATGAAAAACTGTTTTTT. The chain couples TRBV5-5 to TRBJ1-4; D gene ambiguous. The germline V and J ends were trimmed by 3 bases and 4 bases, with 4 bases remaining between them. CDR3 length equals 12 residues. CDR1 is SGHKS and CDR2 is YYEKEE in the germline V gene (reference sequence). The entire variable domain, with the rest obtained from reference TRBV5-5 and TRBJ1-4, is as follows: DAGVTQSPTHLIKTRGQQVTLRCSPISGHKSVSWYQQVLGQGPQFIFQYYEKEERGRGNFPDRFSARQFPNYSSELNVNALLLGDSALYLCASSSINEKLFFGSGTQLSVL.